This T cell receptor beta chain was recovered during a study of human T cells and chemical hapten exposure (dated by TCRdb to 2020 to 2023). In the study overall: For sensitization, 2% DPC in acetone was applied to a 2 cm by 2 cm area of upper inner arm skin. Patients additionally received weekly therapeutic DPC doses to the scalp throughout the approximately 22-week study period. Blood samples were taken from patients before sensitization (week 0) and then at 2, 6 and about 24 weeks after DPC sensitization. Approximately 28 alopecia patients provided blood for TCR sequencing at one to four time points (pre-sensitization, 2, 6 and 24 weeks). This study followed changes in the peripheral blood TCR repertoire in vivo during primary and secondary sensitization of alopecia patients to the hapten diphenylcyclopropenone (DPC). Libraries were pooled for sequencing, and variation in per-sample TCR yields was attributed mainly to small differences in library volumes within the pool. The mostly female patient cohort included alopecia areata with under or over 50% scalp involvement, alopecia totalis and alopecia universalis. Patch testing was performed on the upper back with Finn chambers containing 0.01% DPC, and the patch tests were scored after 6 days according to International Contact Dermatitis Research Group standards. Findings and caveats that apply to the study as a whole: Repeated subsampling changed both the strength of the expansion versus patch-test correlation and the threshold at which the correlation became significant. Patch test score was positively correlated with the number of PT1 expanded TCRs, with significance at thresholds 8, 16 and 32 but not at 4. Because all patients had alopecia, a presumed autoimmune disease, the immune response of the patients might differ from that of healthy individuals. DPC sensitization did not change the number of TCRs with a frequency above 1 in 1000, and there was no evidence of changes in global repertoire structure. Compared with pre-sensitization or healthy control sets, expanded TCRs formed significantly more large CDR3 similarity clusters, which is consistent with antigen-driven responses.

V loses 10 bases, J loses 3 bases, and the germline ends lie 14 bases apart. CDR1 and CDR2 were assigned from the germline V gene (reference sequence) as LGHDT and YNNKEL. Including cysteine and phenylalanine, the CDR3 has 13 amino acids. Only CDR3 DNA is held: 39 bases, read in frame from base 1. The time point label, as the study defines it: pre-sensitization, week 0. In light of the paper, this sample's treatment or condition label describes: therapeutic diphenylcyclopropenone sensitization with weekly scalp DPC. At each patch-test visit, blood was drawn before the patch test was applied. Patients were eligible if aged 18 to 70, diagnosed with alopecia and judged suitable for DPC therapy, and pregnant patients were excluded. Total RNA was isolated from unfractionated whole blood collected in Tempus Blood RNA tubes. This clonotype showed up just a few times. Its antigen has not been determined. No much larger clone exists at a distance of one base, and base qualities are not known.

Library prep was done by RACE. Instrument used: NextSeq 500. Library preparation attached unique molecular identifiers to individual cDNA molecules for quantitative, reproducible TCR counting. Both TCR alpha and TCR beta chains were sequenced from each blood RNA sample. The original pipeline was this. The median number of TCRs per sample was approximately 93,000, ranging from about 20,000 to 700,000. V, J and CDR3 annotation of the TCR reads was carried out using the Decombinator software suite. Every sample was subsampled to the same number of TCRs (28,000) for the PS versus PT1 abundance plots. Expanded TCRs were defined as absent before sensitization and observed at least eight times at the 2-week time point. TCRdb redid the processing of the public reads, applying fastp at Q25 and MiXCR, and retained in-frame beta chains. A single entry per CDR3 protein holds the most common genes and DNA from its merged rows. These V and J calls derive from TCRdb rather than the authors' analysis. Counted in this sample were some 360,000 distinct CDR3 sequences; about 5.1% of them appeared once. The top ten clones comprise roughly 2.6% of the sample.

The sample here was whole blood, taken in connection with sensitization to the hapten diphenylcyclopropenone (DPC). The chain is encoded by TRBV3-1 joined to TRBJ2-3; the D gene identity is not certain. The source is a woman in her forties or fifties with alopecia areata. Some clones in this sample may be carry-over from other donors' samples. For the CDR3, the sequence is CATYRRATDTQYF. In nucleotide form, the sequence is TGTGCCACCTACCGTCGGGCGACAGATACGCAGTATTTT.